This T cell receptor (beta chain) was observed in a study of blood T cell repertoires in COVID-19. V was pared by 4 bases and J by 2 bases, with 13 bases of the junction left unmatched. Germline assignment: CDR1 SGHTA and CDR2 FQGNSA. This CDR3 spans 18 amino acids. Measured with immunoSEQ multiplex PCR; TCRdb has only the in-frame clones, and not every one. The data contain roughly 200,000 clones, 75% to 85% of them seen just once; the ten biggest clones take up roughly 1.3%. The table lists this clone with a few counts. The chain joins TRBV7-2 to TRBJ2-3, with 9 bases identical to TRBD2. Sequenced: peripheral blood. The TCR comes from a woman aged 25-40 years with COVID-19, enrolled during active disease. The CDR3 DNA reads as TGTGCCAGCAGCTCCCCGCGGGGGGGGCGGGGGGTCACAGATACGCAGTATTTT. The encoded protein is CASSSPRGGRGVTDTQYF.